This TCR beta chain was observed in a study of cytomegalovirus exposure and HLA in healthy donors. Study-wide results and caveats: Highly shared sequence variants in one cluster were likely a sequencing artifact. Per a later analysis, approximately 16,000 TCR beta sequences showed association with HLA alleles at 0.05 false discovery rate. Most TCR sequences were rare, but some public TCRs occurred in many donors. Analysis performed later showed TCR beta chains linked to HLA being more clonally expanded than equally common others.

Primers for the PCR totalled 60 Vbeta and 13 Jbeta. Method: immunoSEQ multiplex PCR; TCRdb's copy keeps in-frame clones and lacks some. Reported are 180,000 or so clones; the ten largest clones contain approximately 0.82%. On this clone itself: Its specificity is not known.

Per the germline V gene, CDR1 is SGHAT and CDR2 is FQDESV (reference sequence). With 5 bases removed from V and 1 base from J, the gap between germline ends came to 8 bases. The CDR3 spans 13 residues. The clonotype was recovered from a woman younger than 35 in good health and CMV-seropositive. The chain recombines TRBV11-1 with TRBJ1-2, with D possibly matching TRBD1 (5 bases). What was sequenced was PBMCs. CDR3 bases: TGTGCCAGCAGCCACGACAGTAACTATGGCTACACCTTC. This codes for CASSHDSNYGYTF.